Shown below are 26 T cell receptor beta chains from a single sample sequenced in a study of control samples from healthy donors and cancer patients. Clones were read by immunoSEQ multiplex PCR, and TCRdb kept only the in-frame ones, dropping some. The table has about 55,000 clones, approximately 91% seen once. Sequenced sample: blood. Source of these receptors: a middle-aged man in good health.

The chain combines TRBV9 with TRBJ1-5; D perhaps matches TRBD1 (5 bases). This CDR3 spans 15 amino acids. The ends were cut back, 3 bases at V and 0 bases at J, with 10 bases in the middle. CDR1 SGDLS and CDR2 YYNGEE come from the germline V gene. The CDR3 nucleotides read TGTGCCAGCAGCGGGGGACTTATTAGCAATCAGCCCCAGCATTTT. It encodes CASSGGLISNQPQHF. The entire variable domain, with the rest obtained from reference TRBV9 and TRBJ1-5, is as follows: DSGVTQTPKHLITATGQRVTLRCSPRSGDLSVYWYQQSLDQGLQFLIQYYNGEERAKGNILERFSAQQFPDLHSELNLSSLELGDSALYFCASSGGLISNQPQHFGDGTRLSIL.

This clone was detected once. The chain employs TRBV19 and TRBJ2-1; D not resolved. With 1 base removed from V and 0 bases from J, the gap between germline ends came to 7 bases. The length of the CDR3 is 15 residues. From germline, CDR1 is LNHDA and CDR2 SQIVND (reference sequence). The CDR3 is CASSIASFSYNEQFF. As DNA, the CDR3 is TGTGCCAGTAGTATAGCGTCTTTCTCCTACAATGAGCAGTTCTTC. Based on the CDR3 plus reference TRBV19 and TRBJ2-1, the full variable domain is DGGITQSPKYLFRKEGQNVTLSCEQNLNHDAMYWYRQDPGQGLRLIYYSQIVNDFQKGDIAEGYSVSREKKESFPLTVTSAQKNPTAFYLCASSIASFSYNEQFFGPGTRLTVL.

This sequence joins TRBV29-1 and TRBJ2-2, with 8 bases lining up with TRBD1. With V trimmed by 2 bases and J by 6 bases, 5 bases remained unmatched. The CDR3 covers 14 residues. CDR1 is SQVTM, CDR2 ANQGSEA, per germline. The CDR3 is CSVERTGSPGELFF. The CDR3 nucleotides read TGCAGCGTTGAACGGACAGGGTCGCCCGGGGAGCTGTTTTTT.

The V call is TRBV2, the J call TRBJ2-1; TRBD2 agrees at 7 bases. Germline CDR1 and CDR2: SNHLY and FYNNEI. V lost 2 bases and J lost 2; bases outside the gene matches: 6. CDR3 length: 16 amino acids. The CDR3 bases are TGTGCCAGCAGTGAACTACCTAGCGGAACCTACAATGAGCAGTTCTTC. Its translation is CASSELPSGTYNEQFF. The full variable domain, its missing parts supplied by reference TRBV2 and TRBJ2-1, is EPEVTQTPSHQVTQMGQEVILRCVPISNHLYFYWYRQILGQKVEFLVSFYNNEISEKSEIFDDQFSVERPDGSNFTLKIRSTKLEDSAMYFCASSELPSGTYNEQFFGPGTRLTVL.

The rearrangement links TRBV3-1 (or the pseudogene TRBV3-2) to TRBJ2-5, with D uncertain. This CDR3 contains 12 residues. The germline CDR1 and CDR2 sequences are LGHDT and YNNKEL (reference sequence). Trimming left V 4 bases short and J 6 bases short, with 9 bases between. The CDR3 spells CASSPSLQTQYF. The CDR3 coding sequence is TGTGCCAGCAGCCCATCTTTGCAGACCCAGTACTTC.

This chain connects TRBV25-1 to TRBJ1-2; D not certain. The V gene's germline CDR1 is MGHDK and CDR2 SYGVNS. Trimming removed 3 bases from V and 5 bases from J, with 10 bases in between. This CDR3 is built from 13 residues. DNA of the CDR3: TGTGCCAGCAGTGAGGCCCTTCCTTATGGCTACACCTTC. Translated, it gives CASSEALPYGYTF.

The V call is TRBV14, the J call TRBJ2-5; TRBD1 aligns across 8 bases. After removal of 0 bases from V and 5 bases from J, the junction contained 11 bases not matched to a gene. This CDR3 comprises 17 residues. Germline CDR1 is SGHDN and CDR2 is FVKESK. The CDR3 region is CASSQEHGQGGWETQYF. In DNA, the CDR3 is TGTGCCAGCAGCCAAGAGCATGGACAGGGAGGTTGGGAGACCCAGTACTTC.

CDR3 loop: CASSKIEVTDILHEQFF. The CDR3 nucleotides are TGTGCCAGCAGCAAGATTGAAGTGACTGATATTCTCCATGAGCAGTTCTTC. The chain uses TRBV21-1 and TRBJ2-1; the D segment call TRBD2 is taken from the table without a DNA check. TRBV21-1 is described as a pseudogene. The CDR3 runs 17 residues.

This sequence joins TRBV28 and TRBJ2-3, with TRBD2 identical over 10 bases. There are 15 residues in the CDR3. In germline, CDR1 is MDHEN, CDR2 SYDVKM. Unmatched junction bases numbered 9, after V lost 6 bases and J lost 6 bases. The CDR3 loop is CASRARASGSDTQYF. The CDR3 region has the DNA TGTGCCAGCAGGGCCCGGGCTAGCGGGAGTGATACGCAGTATTTT. Full variable domain (outside the CDR3, taken from reference TRBV28 and TRBJ2-3): DVKVTQSSRYLVKRTGEKVFLECVQDMDHENMFWYRQDPGLGLRLIYFSYDVKMKEKGDIPEGYSVSREKKERFSLILESASTNQTSMYLCASRARASGSDTQYFGPGTRLTVL.

The V gene is TRBV7-3, the J gene TRBJ2-3, with no clear D. The V gene lost 5 bases and the J gene lost 2 bases, with 5 bases spanning the gap. The CDR3 loop spans 12 amino acids. The germline V gene has CDR1 SGHTA and CDR2 FQGTGA. CDR3 in DNA: TGTGCCAGCAGCGACTCCACAGATACGCAGTATTTT. Protein sequence: CASSDSTDTQYF.

J is TRBJ1-5 and V is TRBV10-2, with D unresolved. V was shortened by 5 bases and J by 0 bases, with 14 bases between the two germline ends. Germline CDR1 WSHSY, CDR2 SAAADI. The CDR3 runs to 16 residues. In DNA form, the CDR3 reads TGCGCCAGCAGTCTTCAACCCGTATCTAGCAATCAGCCCCAGCATTTT. This codes for CASSLQPVSSNQPQHF.

This clone is a singleton in its sample. The chain joins TRBV10-2 to TRBJ1-1; D may be TRBD1 (6 bases). Between the trimmed V and J ends, which lost 1 base and 4 bases, there was a span of 16 bases. Germline loops: CDR1 WSHSY, CDR2 SAAADI. The CDR3 length is 16 residues. CDR3 amino acids: CASSEWGLGTGTEAFF. CDR3 in DNA: TGCGCCAGCAGTGAGTGGGGGCTGGGGACGGGCACTGAAGCTTTCTTT.

V is TRBV7-2 and J is TRBJ2-1; no clear D gene. Per germline, CDR1 SGHTA and CDR2 FQGNSA. The CDR3 covers 14 residues. V was pared by 2 bases and J by 3 bases, with 8 bases between. CDR3 in amino acids: CASSLSHIYNEQFF. CDR3 nucleotides: TGTGCCAGCAGCTTATCCCATATCTACAATGAGCAGTTCTTC.

The V call is TRBV2, the J call TRBJ1-4; the D is unclear. The length of the CDR3 is 16 residues. The ends were cut back, 3 bases at V and 3 bases at J, with 14 bases in the middle. Germline CDR1 reads SNHLY; CDR2 reads FYNNEI. The CDR3 sequence is CASSDWTSDPNEKLFF. CDR3 in DNA: TGTGCCAGCAGTGATTGGACTTCGGACCCTAATGAAAAACTGTTTTTT.

The chain employs TRBV9 and TRBJ2-7; possibly TRBD1 for D (6 bases). Trimming cost V 7 bases and J 0 bases, with 14 bases left between them. In germline, CDR1 is SGDLS, CDR2 YYNGEE. The CDR3 is 14 amino acids. The CDR3 DNA follows: TGTGCCAGCCCCAGGGGACGAAGCTCCTACGAGCAGTACTTC. It yields the protein CASPRGRSSYEQYF.

The V gene is TRBV13, the J gene TRBJ2-1, with 11 positions matching TRBD2. J lost 7 bases, V lost 5 bases, and 7 bases had no gene match. Germline V gives CDR1 PRHDT, CDR2 FYEKMQ (reference sequence). The CDR3 has 15 residues. CDR3 sequence reads: CASSRLTSGINEQFF. The CDR3 region has the DNA TGTGCCAGCAGCCGCCTGACTAGCGGGATAAATGAGCAGTTCTTC.

On this clone: The germline gene is not matched at one end of the junction; a read error may be the cause. This chain links TRBV7-7 with TRBJ1-4; no definite D call. CDR1 is SSHAT and CDR2 is FNYEAQ in the germline V gene (reference sequence). The CDR3 contains 13 residues. In DNA, the CDR3 is TGTGCTAGCAGCCATCGCGAGGGTGGGGAACTGTTTTTT. It is translated as CASSHREGGELFF.

This clone was counted once. The chain employs TRBV27 and TRBJ2-1; 13 bases line up with TRBD2. Unmatched junction bases numbered 6, after V lost 3 bases and J lost 7 bases. The CDR3 totals 16 residues. CDR1 is MNHEY and CDR2 is SMNVEV in the germline V gene (reference sequence). Written as DNA, the CDR3 is TGTGCCAGCAGTTTGGATAGGACTAGCGGGAGTAATGAGCAGTTCTTC. Encoded protein: CASSLDRTSGSNEQFF.

This clone was seen only a few times. The chain couples TRBV6-5 to TRBJ1-5; 7 bases map to TRBD1. The junction had 7 bases not matched to a gene; V was cut back by 5 bases and J by 3 bases. Germline V gene lookup returns CDR1 MNHEY and CDR2 SVGAGI. This CDR3 has 15 residues. CDR3 sequence: CASSHGQENNQPQHF. The CDR3 DNA reads TGTGCCAGCAGTCACGGACAGGAAAACAATCAGCCCCAGCATTTT.

The J gene is TRBJ2-1, the V gene TRBV2, with 9 bases lining up with TRBD2. With V trimmed by 7 bases and J by 9 bases, 10 bases remained unmatched. CDR3 length equals 14 residues. CDR1 and CDR2 (germline): SNHLY, FYNNEI. This CDR3 is CASINAGGPSEQFF. CDR3 sequence (DNA): TGTGCCAGCATAAACGCGGGAGGGCCGAGTGAGCAGTTCTTC. Full variable domain (outside the CDR3, taken from reference TRBV2 and TRBJ2-1): EPEVTQTPSHQVTQMGQEVILRCVPISNHLYFYWYRQILGQKVEFLVSFYNNEISEKSEIFDDQFSVERPDGSNFTLKIRSTKLEDSAMYFCASINAGGPSEQFFGPGTRLTVL.

The V call is TRBV6-5, the J call TRBJ2-7; 13 bases fit TRBD2. CDR1 is MNHEY and CDR2 is SVGAGI in the germline V gene. J lost 6 bases, V lost 7 bases, and 3 bases had no gene match. The CDR3 runs 13 residues. CDR3 DNA: TGTGCCAGCATAGGACTAGCGGGAGTCGAGCAGTACTTC. It codes for CASIGLAGVEQYF.

V gene TRBV7-2 combines with J gene TRBJ2-1, with TRBD2 identical over 9 bases. The germline V gene encodes CDR1 SGHTA and CDR2 FQGNSA. This CDR3 has 16 amino acids. V lost 2 bases, J lost 7 bases, and 9 bases stayed unmatched. The CDR3, as DNA: TGTGCCAGCAGCTTACCTGGACTAGCGCTATTGAATGAGCAGTTCTTC. Translation: CASSLPGLALLNEQFF.

The chain joins TRBV4-2 to TRBJ1-3; D perhaps matches TRBD1 (6 bases). Per germline, CDR1 LGHNA and CDR2 YNFKEQ. V was cut by 1 base and J by 1 base, with 14 bases left in between. This CDR3 region has 17 residues. DNA for the CDR3: TGTGCCAGCAGCCAAGGATGGGGGGCCGATTCTGGAAACACCATATATTTT. Protein sequence: CASSQGWGADSGNTIYF.

The chain recombines TRBV28 with TRBJ1-6; D unresolved. Trimming shortened V by 3 bases and J by 6 bases, and 9 bases separated the two germline ends. The CDR3 covers 14 residues. From germline, CDR1 is MDHEN and CDR2 SYDVKM. This CDR3 reads CASSFWGGNSPLHF. The CDR3 DNA is TGTGCCAGCAGTTTTTGGGGTGGTAATTCACCCCTCCACTTT.

CDR3 nucleotide sequence: TGTGCCAGTAGTATAGGCCCGGGACAGGGTTACGACACCGGGGAGCTGTTTTTT. This sequence encodes CASSIGPGQGYDTGELFF. This chain connects TRBV19 to TRBJ2-2; 9 bases match TRBD1. This CDR3 is built from 18 residues. With 1 base clipped from V and 3 bases from J, the junction kept 9 bases outside the gene matches. Germline V lookup: CDR1 LNHDA, CDR2 SQIVND (reference sequence).

This chain uses TRBV11-2 with TRBJ1-2; TRBD1 aligns across 8 bases. This CDR3 is built from 14 residues. Germline V gives CDR1 SGHAT, CDR2 FQNNGV. V shed 1 base and J 6 bases; nucleotides not matched to a gene: 4. CDR3 protein: CASSLGQGINGYTF. For the CDR3, the DNA is TGTGCCAGCAGCTTAGGACAGGGGATCAATGGCTACACCTTC.